One and the same sample provided the 9 T cell receptor beta chains below, sequenced in a study of blood T cell repertoires in COVID-19. The protocol was immunoSEQ multiplex PCR, while the TCRdb copy is restricted to in-frame clones and leaves out a portion. The profile covers about 230,000 clones, with 75% to 85% appearing a single time and over 1% taken by the ten largest. The material sequenced was peripheral blood. The receptors stem from a woman aged 30 to 39 with COVID-19, enrolled during active disease.

In this sample, this clone turned up a few times. CDR3 residues: CAWTTSGGGSTQYF. Here the CDR3 DNA reads TGTGCCTGGACTACTAGCGGGGGGGGCAGCACGCAGTATTTT. This chain joins TRBV30 and TRBJ2-3; 13 positions agree with TRBD2. This CDR3 has 14 residues. Germline lookup yields CDR1 GTSNPN and CDR2 SVGIG (reference sequence). J was trimmed by 9 bases and V by 4 bases; bases with no gene match: 7.

This chain links TRBV7-3 with TRBJ2-7, with TRBD1 matching 10 bases. Germline V gives CDR1 SGHTA, CDR2 FQGTGA. After removal of 5 bases from V and 9 bases from J, the junction contained 13 bases not matched to a gene. The CDR3 sequence is 15 residues long. The CDR3 here is CASSPPGDRGTLQYF. Here the CDR3 DNA reads TGTGCCAGCAGCCCCCCGGGGGACAGGGGTACCCTGCAGTACTTC.

This sequence joins TRBV5-4 and TRBJ2-2; D is perhaps TRBD1 (6 bases). Between the trimmed V and J ends, which lost 4 bases and 8 bases, there was a span of 15 bases. This CDR3 is 14 amino acids long. Germline CDR1 reads SGHNT; CDR2 reads YYREEE (reference sequence). Here the CDR3 reads CASSRGGLGGELFF. DNA of the CDR3: TGTGCCAGCAGCCGAGGGGGTCTAGGGGGGGAGCTGTTTTTT.

The CDR3 region is CASSLTVGATEAFF. In DNA, the CDR3 is TGTGCCAGCAGCTTAACAGTAGGGGCTACTGAAGCTTTCTTT. The gene calls are TRBV7-9 and TRBJ1-1, with D perhaps TRBD1 (5 bases). The V gene's germline CDR1 is SEHNR and CDR2 FQNEAQ (reference sequence). The CDR3 is 14 residues long. V shed 2 bases and J shed 5 bases, with 12 bases lying between them.

The V call is TRBV4-1, the J call TRBJ1-2; 12 bases agree with TRBD1. V lost 4 bases, J lost 4 bases, and 4 bases stayed unmatched. From germline, CDR1 is MGHRA and CDR2 YSYEKL. The CDR3 spans 15 residues. The chain's CDR3 is CASSPGQGAGYGYTF. The CDR3 bases are TGCGCCAGCAGCCCGGGACAGGGGGCTGGCTATGGCTACACCTTC.

The J gene is TRBJ1-5, the V gene TRBV19; D is possibly TRBD1 (5 bases). The CDR3 spans 14 residues. CDR1 and CDR2 from the germline V gene are LNHDA and SQIVND (reference sequence). V was pared by 7 bases and J by 4 bases, with 14 bases between. This CDR3 reads CASKFFGGNQPQHF. The CDR3 DNA reads as TGTGCCAGTAAGTTTTTCGGGGGAAATCAGCCCCAGCATTTT. Supplemented by reference TRBV19 and TRBJ1-5, the full variable domain reads DGGITQSPKYLFRKEGQNVTLSCEQNLNHDAMYWYRQDPGQGLRLIYYSQIVNDFQKGDIAEGYSVSREKKESFPLTVTSAQKNPTAFYLCASKFFGGNQPQHFGDGTRLSIL.

There are a few counts of this clone. The V gene is TRBV30, the J gene TRBJ1-1, with D possibly TRBD1 on 5 matching bases. This CDR3 spans 14 amino acids. V was pared by 4 bases and J by 1 base, with 13 bases between. Germline V gives CDR1 GTSNPN, CDR2 SVGIG (reference sequence). DNA for the CDR3: TGTGCCTGGATCCCTCCCGACAGGAACACTGAAGCTTTCTTT. It is translated as CAWIPPDRNTEAFF. The full variable domain, completed using reference TRBV30 and TRBJ1-1, is SQTIHQWPATLVQPVGSPLSLECTVEGTSNPNLYWYRQAAGRGLQLLFYSVGIGQISSEVPQNLSASRPQDRQFILSSKKLLLSDSGFYLCAWIPPDRNTEAFFGQGTRLTVV.

The rearrangement links TRBV6-5 to TRBJ1-5; D is possibly TRBD1 (6 bases). CDR1 is MNHEY and CDR2 is SVGAGI in the germline V gene. V dropped 6 bases and J dropped 4 bases, with 13 bases sitting between them. The length of the CDR3 is 14 residues. CDR3 DNA sequence: TGTGCCAGCAGCCTTCAACAGGGTAATCAGCCCCAGCATTTT. Protein: CASSLQQGNQPQHF.

This clone was seen once. V is TRBV12-3 or TRBV12-4 and J is TRBJ2-3, with TRBD2 as a possible D gene (6 bases). Between the trimmed V and J ends, which lost 8 bases and 0 bases, there was a span of 6 bases. The CDR3 contains 12 residues. DNA for the CDR3: TGTGCCAGCGGGACTAGCACAGATACGCAGTATTTT. This encodes CASGTSTDTQYF.